This record concerns one TCR beta chain sequence. The antigen is undetermined. Trimming pared 6 bases from V and 2 bases from J, leaving 10 bases between. Germline CDR1 is MDHEN and CDR2 is SYDVKM. The CDR3 consists of 13 residues. This PCR relied on a set of 60 Vbeta primers and 13 Jbeta primers. Here immunoSEQ multiplex PCR was the method, and the copy in TCRdb shows in-frame clones only, minus some. This sample's table has some 130,000 clones. The data are from a study of cytomegalovirus exposure and HLA in healthy donors. General observations from the study: A later analysis showed that HLA-associated TCR beta chains had undergone more clonal expansion than equally common others. In an earlier analysis, about 87% or about 30%: the productive usage of most TCR beta V segments.

The receptor was isolated from a woman in her thirties or forties in good health and CMV-seropositive. The sample consisted of PBMCs. V is TRBV28 and J is TRBJ1-2; D is ambiguous. The CDR3 loop is CASRIAGNYGYTF. The CDR3 coding sequence is TGTGCCAGCAGGATAGCGGGGAACTATGGCTACACCTTC.